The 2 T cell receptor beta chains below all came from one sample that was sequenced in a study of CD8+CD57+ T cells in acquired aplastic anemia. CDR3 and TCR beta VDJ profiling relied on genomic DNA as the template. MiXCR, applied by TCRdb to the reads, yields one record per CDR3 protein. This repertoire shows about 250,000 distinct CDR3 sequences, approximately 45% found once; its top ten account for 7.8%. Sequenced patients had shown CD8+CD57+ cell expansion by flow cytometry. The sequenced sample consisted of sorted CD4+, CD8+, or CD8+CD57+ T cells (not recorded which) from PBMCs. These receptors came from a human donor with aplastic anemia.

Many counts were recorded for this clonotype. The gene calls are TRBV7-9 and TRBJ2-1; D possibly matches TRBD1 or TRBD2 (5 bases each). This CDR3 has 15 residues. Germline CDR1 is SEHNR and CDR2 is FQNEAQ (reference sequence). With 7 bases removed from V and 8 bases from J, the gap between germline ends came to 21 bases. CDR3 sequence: CASISAEGISDEQFF. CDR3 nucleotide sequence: TGTGCCAGCATCTCCGCAGAGGGGATAAGCGATGAGCAGTTCTTC. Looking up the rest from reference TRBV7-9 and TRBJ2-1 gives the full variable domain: DTGVSQNPRHKITKRGQNVTFRCDPISEHNRLYWYRQTLGQGPEFLTYFQNEAQLEKSRLLSDRFSAERPKGSFSTLEIQRTEQGDSAMYLCASISAEGISDEQFFGPGTRLTVL.

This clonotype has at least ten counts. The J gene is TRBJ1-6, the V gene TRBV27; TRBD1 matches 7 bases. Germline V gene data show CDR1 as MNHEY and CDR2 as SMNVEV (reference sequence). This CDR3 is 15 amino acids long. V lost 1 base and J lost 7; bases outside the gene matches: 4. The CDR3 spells CASSLLQGGNSPLHF. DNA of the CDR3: TGTGCCAGCAGTTTATTACAAGGGGGCAATTCACCCCTCCACTTT.